The entry below describes one TCR beta chain. Its cognate antigen is unknown. The second PCR ran roughly 7 to 12 cycles with a sample-barcoded 5' primer and J-beta primers. TCRdb independently ran MiXCR on the 5' RACE reads; one entry per CDR3 protein. The data contain approximately 800,000 distinct CDR3 sequences, about 62% of them singletons. This sample is part of a study of blood T cells in healthy people across ages. General observations from the study: Fewer expanded clones and more diversity marked long-lived versus aged donors.

The sequenced sample was blood. The sequence derives from a man younger than 40 in good health.

CDR3 region: CSVEMGRRSSYNEQYF. Here the CDR3 DNA reads TGCAGCGTTGAAATGGGACGACGAAGCTCCTACAATGAGCAGTACTTC. The genes are TRBV29-1 and TRBJ2-1; D tentatively fits TRBD1 or TRBD2 (5 bases each). The better agreement between TRBJ2-7 and the DNA end casts doubt on the J call. This CDR3 is 16 amino acids long. CDR1 and CDR2 from the germline V gene are SQVTM and ANQGSEA.